Below are 18 T cell receptor beta chains sequenced from a single sample in a study of blood T cell repertoires in COVID-19. Assay: immunoSEQ multiplex PCR; the TCRdb copy retains only in-frame clones and omits some. The sample includes about 230,000 clones, around nine tenths of them seen just once. Sequencing input: PBMCs or T cells enriched from blood (not recorded which). These receptors were obtained from a woman between 25 and 40 years old who had been exposed to COVID-19.

This chain connects TRBV5-6 to TRBJ2-2, with 10 bases aligning to TRBD2. Germline V gene data show CDR1 as SGHDT and CDR2 as YYEEEE. This CDR3 is built from 18 residues. The ends lost 1 base at V and 0 bases at J; junction bases unmatched: 6. CDR3 DNA sequence: TGTGCCAGCAGCTTGTTCCTAGCGGGAGCCGCGAACACCGGGGAGCTGTTTTTT. It specifies CASSLFLAGAANTGELFF.

V usage is TRBV5-6 and J usage is TRBJ1-4; 7 positions agree with TRBD1. The CDR3 runs 19 residues. CDR1 SGHDT and CDR2 YYEEEE come from the germline V gene. V dropped 3 bases and J dropped 6; count of bases not matched to a gene: 20. As DNA, the CDR3 is TGTGCCAGCAGCTCTCGACTCCGGGACAGACAGACCCAAGATGAAAAACTGTTTTTT. Translating gives CASSSRLRDRQTQDEKLFF.

The V call is TRBV5-4, the J call TRBJ1-1; 9 bases line up with TRBD1. Germline lookup yields CDR1 SGHNT and CDR2 YYREEE (reference sequence). Germline trimming cut 0 bases from V and 1 base from J; bases unmatched to any gene: 7. This CDR3 is built from 17 residues. As DNA, the CDR3 is TGTGCCAGCAGCTTGGCGGGACAGGGTCTTCGGAACACTGAAGCTTTCTTT. Translating gives CASSLAGQGLRNTEAFF.

This rearrangement joins TRBV7-9 to TRBJ2-5, with D possibly matching TRBD2 (6 bases). The V end was cut by 1 base, the J end by 2 bases, with 11 bases between. The CDR3 loop spans 15 amino acids. Germline values: CDR1 SEHNR, CDR2 FQNEAQ (reference sequence). The CDR3 protein is CASSLGPSAQETQYF. CDR3 coding DNA: TGTGCCAGCAGCTTAGGCCCTAGCGCTCAAGAGACCCAGTACTTC.

This sequence joins TRBV6-1 and TRBJ2-1; tentative D call: TRBD2 (5 bases). Germline values: CDR1 MNHNS, CDR2 SASEGT. The CDR3 totals 13 residues. V lost 0 bases and J 8 bases, leaving 8 bases between the germline ends. The CDR3 loop is CASSEALVDEQFF. As DNA, the CDR3 is TGTGCCAGCAGTGAAGCACTAGTCGATGAGCAGTTCTTC.

This clone was found many times. The genes are TRBV30 and TRBJ1-5; possibly TRBD1 for D (5 bases). The CDR3 spans 15 residues. Germline V gives CDR1 GTSNPN, CDR2 SVGIG (reference sequence). Trimming took 0 bases from V and 9 from J, leaving 18 bases between them. The DNA for the CDR3 is TGTGCCTGGAGTGTGGGGGGGGACGGGGGATGGCCCCAGCATTTT. Translated, it gives CAWSVGGDGGWPQHF.

This clone was detected once. This chain connects TRBV5-5 to TRBJ2-2; 8 bases agree with TRBD1. From germline, CDR1 is SGHKS and CDR2 YYEKEE (reference sequence). The CDR3 loop spans 15 amino acids. Losses at the gene ends were 2 bases for V and 4 bases for J; bases not matched to a gene: 4. Here the CDR3 DNA reads TGTGCCAGCAGCTTTCGACAGGGGAGCACCGGGGAGCTGTTTTTT. Protein sequence: CASSFRQGSTGELFF. Together with reference TRBV5-5 and TRBJ2-2, the CDR3 gives the full variable domain: DAGVTQSPTHLIKTRGQQVTLRCSPISGHKSVSWYQQVLGQGPQFIFQYYEKEERGRGNFPDRFSARQFPNYSSELNVNALLLGDSALYLCASSFRQGSTGELFFGEGSRLTVL.

The chain recombines TRBV3-1 (or the pseudogene TRBV3-2) with TRBJ2-7; D is unresolved. The CDR3 is made up of 13 amino acids. Germline-derived CDR1 and CDR2 are LGHDT and YNNKEL (reference sequence). Trimming shortened V by 1 base and J by 5 bases, and 9 bases separated the two germline ends. The CDR3 loop is CASSQGVKHEQYF. The CDR3, as DNA: TGTGCCAGCAGCCAAGGTGTGAAGCACGAGCAGTACTTC.

The chain uses TRBV19 and TRBJ1-1, with D possibly being TRBD1 (5 bases). V gave up 8 bases and J gave up 4 bases, with 23 bases separating them. This CDR3 contains 16 residues. Germline V gene lookup returns CDR1 LNHDA and CDR2 SQIVND (reference sequence). The CDR3 sequence is CASRRAGLGVVTEAFF. The CDR3, as DNA: TGTGCCAGTCGACGAGCGGGGCTTGGGGTTGTCACTGAAGCTTTCTTT.

The V and J genes are TRBV18 and TRBJ1-6, with 8 bases aligning to TRBD1. After removal of 3 bases from V and 10 bases from J, the junction contained 5 bases not matched to a gene. CDR3 length: 14 residues. In germline, CDR1 is KGHSH, CDR2 LQKENI. CDR3 amino acids: CASSPDRDGSPLHF. The CDR3 coding sequence is TGTGCCAGCTCACCGGACAGGGACGGATCACCCCTCCACTTT.

This chain connects TRBV2 to TRBJ1-6, with a weak D call TRBD1 (6 bases). Per the germline V gene, CDR1 is SNHLY and CDR2 is FYNNEI. This CDR3 is 15 amino acids long. V was trimmed by 6 bases and J by 8 bases, leaving 17 bases between them. The CDR3 loop reads CASSREGGEHSPLHF. DNA of the CDR3: TGTGCCAGCAGCCGCGAGGGGGGGGAGCATTCACCCCTCCACTTT.

This chain joins TRBV19 and TRBJ2-2; a weak D match, TRBD1 (6 bases). The CDR3 consists of 13 residues. Germline V gene sequence: CDR1 LNHDA, CDR2 SQIVND (reference sequence). The V end was cut by 7 bases, the J end by 5 bases, with 11 bases between. CDR3 in amino acids: CASTPGATGELFF. The CDR3 nucleotides are TGTGCCAGTACCCCAGGGGCGACCGGGGAGCTGTTTTTT. Full variable domain (remainder filled in from reference TRBV19 and TRBJ2-2): DGGITQSPKYLFRKEGQNVTLSCEQNLNHDAMYWYRQDPGQGLRLIYYSQIVNDFQKGDIAEGYSVSREKKESFPLTVTSAQKNPTAFYLCASTPGATGELFFGEGSRLTVL.

This chain uses TRBV4-2 with TRBJ2-3, with 11 positions matching TRBD1. Per the germline V gene, CDR1 is LGHNA and CDR2 is YNFKEQ. V gave up 9 bases and J gave up 3 bases; unmatched junction bases: 8. CDR3 length: 15 residues. The CDR3 reads CASCPGTGGTDTQYF. CDR3 nucleotides: TGTGCCAGTTGCCCCGGGACAGGGGGGACAGATACGCAGTATTTT.

This sequence joins TRBV4-1 and TRBJ2-1; D possibly corresponds to TRBD1 (5 bases). CDR3 length equals 12 residues. The germline CDR1 and CDR2 sequences are MGHRA and YSYEKL. Trimming removed 7 bases at V and 4 bases at J, with 8 bases between. The CDR3 DNA reads TGCGCCAGCACAGGGCCATACAATGAGCAGTTCTTC. Translated, it gives CASTGPYNEQFF.

This chain connects TRBV5-1 to TRBJ2-1, with 8 bases that match TRBD2. V lost 0 bases to trimming and J lost 6 bases; unmatched junction nucleotides: 5. This CDR3 is built from 15 residues. CDR1 is SGHRS and CDR2 is YFSETQ in the germline V gene. The CDR3 region has the DNA TGCGCCAGCAGCTTGGGAGCGGGACTAGGCAATGAGCAGTTCTTC. This translates into CASSLGAGLGNEQFF.

This clone was seen just once. This rearrangement joins TRBV5-4 to TRBJ1-1; D call uncertain. This CDR3 is built from 16 residues. The germline V gene has CDR1 SGHNT and CDR2 YYREEE (reference sequence). V shed 4 bases and J shed 4 bases, with 20 bases lying between them. CDR3 sequence: CASSTKRAAVSTEAFF. In DNA, the CDR3 is TGTGCCAGCAGCACGAAGAGGGCGGCTGTGAGCACTGAAGCTTTCTTT. Using reference TRBV5-4 and TRBJ1-1 for the parts outside the CDR3, the full variable domain is ETGVTQSPTHLIKTRGQQVTLRCSSQSGHNTVSWYQQALGQGPQFIFQYYREEENGRGNFPPRFSGLQFPNYSSELNVNALELDDSALYLCASSTKRAAVSTEAFFGQGTRLTVV.

This clone was counted once. The chain has TRBV30 and TRBJ1-2; the match to TRBD1 covers 7 bases. With V trimmed by 2 bases and J by 2 bases, 14 bases remained unmatched. The CDR3 loop spans 17 amino acids. Per germline, CDR1 GTSNPN and CDR2 SVGIG (reference sequence). CDR3 bases: TGTGCCTGGAGTCCCCGGTGGACAGGCTCATTGAACTATGGCTACACCTTC. This translates into CAWSPRWTGSLNYGYTF.

The chain's CDR3 is CASSPGLAGNTGELFF. CDR3 bases: TGCGCCAGCAGCCCAGGACTAGCGGGAAACACCGGGGAGCTGTTTTTT. The chain combines TRBV5-1 with TRBJ2-2; 12 positions match TRBD2. Germline loops: CDR1 SGHRS, CDR2 YFSETQ. J was trimmed by 2 bases and V by 4 bases; bases with no gene match: 3. This CDR3 region has 16 residues.